These 10 T cell receptor beta chains were all obtained from the same sample, sequenced in a study of technical replicates of blood from a handful of donors. Using immunoSEQ multiplex PCR, the repertoire was profiled, and TCRdb retains in-frame clones only, with some absent. This repertoire shows under 85,000 clones, 90% to 95% found once; its top ten account for roughly 0.37%. The sample comprised T cells isolated from PBMCs. These receptors were obtained from a human donor in good health.

V usage is TRBV5-5 and J usage is TRBJ2-2; no firm D call. CDR1 and CDR2 from the germline V gene are SGHKS and YYEKEE (reference sequence). V was pared by 0 bases and J by 4 bases, with 13 bases between. The CDR3 runs to 16 residues. The CDR3 nucleotides are TGTGCCAGCAGCTTGGAGGCGCGGCGAAGCACCGGGGAGCTGTTTTTT. Translated, it gives CASSLEARRSTGELFF.

The chain joins TRBV5-4 to TRBJ2-3; 8 bases are a match to TRBD2. The V gene end was trimmed by 4 bases and the J gene end by 3 bases; junction bases not matched to a gene: 13. From germline, CDR1 is SGHNT and CDR2 YYREEE (reference sequence). The CDR3 is 17 residues long. The CDR3 is CASSPPRGGGTTDTQYF. CDR3 nucleotide sequence: TGTGCCAGCAGCCCTCCCCGGGGGGGAGGAACGACAGATACGCAGTATTTT.

This chain links TRBV7-3 with TRBJ2-7, with 8 bases fitting TRBD1. CDR1 and CDR2 from the germline V gene are SGHTA and FQGTGA. Trimming took 1 base from V and 4 from J; bases not matched to a gene: 6. The CDR3 totals 15 residues. The CDR3 coding sequence is TGTGCCAGCAGCTTAATTCGGACAGGGCAATACGAGCAGTACTTC. Its protein product is CASSLIRTGQYEQYF.

The chain combines TRBV19 with TRBJ1-1, with D unclear. V was trimmed by 4 bases and J by 1 base, leaving 7 bases between them. This CDR3 has 13 residues. Per the germline V gene, CDR1 is LNHDA and CDR2 is SQIVND (reference sequence). The CDR3 sequence is CASSRLENTEAFF. CDR3 nucleotide sequence: TGTGCCAGTAGTAGACTTGAGAACACTGAAGCTTTCTTT.

CDR3 loop: CASTRVLFYEQYF. The CDR3 region has the DNA TGTGCCAGCACCCGGGTCCTATTCTACGAGCAGTACTTC. The chain joins TRBV2 to TRBJ2-7; D unclear. Trimming removed 7 bases at V and 3 bases at J, with 13 bases between. The CDR3 runs to 13 residues. Germline assignment: CDR1 SNHLY and CDR2 FYNNEI.

The chain employs TRBV9 and TRBJ2-3; D remains unclear. The CDR3 is made up of 13 amino acids. In germline, CDR1 is SGDLS, CDR2 YYNGEE. V lost 3 bases to trimming and J lost 0 bases, with 5 bases between them. The CDR3 reads CASSATSTDTQYF. The CDR3 DNA sequence: TGTGCCAGCAGCGCCACTAGCACAGATACGCAGTATTTT.

This chain links TRBV5-1 with TRBJ2-1; D unresolved. The CDR3 has 13 amino acids. Trimming stripped 2 bases from V and 5 bases from J, with 8 bases between. In germline, CDR1 is SGHRS, CDR2 YFSETQ. In DNA form, the CDR3 reads TGCGCCAGCAGCTTAATAGCCGACAATGAGCAGTTCTTC. This encodes CASSLIADNEQFF.

This chain joins TRBV6-5 and TRBJ2-7, with D possibly being TRBD2 (5 bases). This CDR3 is built from 15 residues. The ends were cut back, 2 bases at V and 0 bases at J, with 11 bases in the middle. Germline CDR1 MNHEY, CDR2 SVGAGI. The CDR3 spells CASSYGGESSYEQYF. CDR3 sequence (DNA): TGTGCCAGCAGTTACGGTGGGGAGAGCTCCTACGAGCAGTACTTC.

The rearrangement uses TRBV5-6 and TRBJ2-7, with TRBD1 matching 7 bases. Per the germline V gene, CDR1 is SGHDT and CDR2 is YYEEEE. The CDR3 length is 14 residues. V lost 1 base to trimming and J lost 3 bases; unmatched junction nucleotides: 4. The CDR3 protein is CASSLPGQSYEQYF. The CDR3 DNA sequence: TGTGCCAGCAGCTTGCCGGGACAGAGCTACGAGCAGTACTTC. The variable domain in full, completed from reference TRBV5-6 and TRBJ2-7, reads DAGVTQSPTHLIKTRGQQVTLRCSPKSGHDTVSWYQQALGQGPQFIFQYYEEEERQRGNFPDRFSGHQFPNYSSELNVNALLLGDSALYLCASSLPGQSYEQYFGPGTRLTVT.

CDR3 residues: CASSIPGLPREQYF. The CDR3 DNA follows: TGCGCCAGCAGCATACCGGGACTGCCGCGCGAGCAGTACTTC. J is TRBJ2-7 and V is TRBV5-1; D is possibly TRBD2 (6 bases). The V end lost 4 bases, the J end lost 6 bases, and 17 bases lay between the germline ends. The germline gives CDR1 SGHRS, CDR2 YFSETQ. The CDR3 runs 14 residues.